Below, 2 T cell receptor beta chains from the same sample are listed, as sequenced in a study of T cell clonality in common variable immunodeficiency. Broader study findings: Reportedly, TCR beta sequences from common variable immunodeficiency showed fewer deletions and N-nucleotide insertions.

For these receptors, no antigen is known. The protocol was immunoSEQ multiplex PCR, while the TCRdb copy is restricted to in-frame clones and leaves out a portion. The sample shows approximately 18,000 clones, none of them appearing just once. The sequenced material came from peripheral blood mononuclear cells. The origin of the receptors is a human donor with common variable immunodeficiency.

About this clone itself: The read terminates 3 residues before the CDR3 end, so the remaining end is supplied by the germline J gene. V gene TRBV7-3 combines with J gene TRBJ1-2, with TRBD1 matching over 7 bases. The CDR3 totals 14 residues. CDR1 and CDR2 from the germline V gene are SGHTA and FQGTGA. J lost 4 bases, V lost 0 bases, and 2 bases had no gene match. CDR3 DNA (partial): TGTGCCAGCAGCTTAACAGGGGGCCCCTATGGC. Its protein product is CASSLTGGPYG. The whole CDR3 sequence reads CASSLTGGPYGYTF.

This clone was observed many times. Read data end 3 residues before the CDR3 end; the end is taken from the germline J gene. J is TRBJ2-4 and V is TRBV6-2 or TRBV6-3; TRBD2 is a possible D gene (5 bases). The V and J ends lost 5 bases and 7 bases respectively, with 15 bases between them. The CDR3 is 14 amino acids. Germline V gives CDR1 MNHEY, CDR2 SVGEGT. The DNA read from the CDR3 is TGTGCCAGCAGTCTCAGGACGGGCGGGAACATT. This translates into CASSLRTGGNI. The entire CDR3 is CASSLRTGGNIQYF.